The sequence of this T cell receptor beta chain was determined in a study of blood T cell repertoires in COVID-19. Study background: Donors in the United States, Italy and Spain gave samples during acute or convalescent COVID-19. PBMCs, B-cell-depleted T cells, or T cells were the source of the cDNA or gDNA that made up the material.

As originally analysed: Amplification of reference gene primers was used by the study to estimate nucleated cell counts. Using immunoSEQ multiplex PCR, the repertoire was profiled, and TCRdb retains in-frame clones only, with some absent. D and trimming were read from the DNA, whereas the V and J calls and clone size are those reported in that table. The data contain roughly 200,000 clones, about 80% of them singletons. Germline V CDR1 and CDR2: LNHDA, SQIVND (reference sequence). CDR3 length equals 14 residues. V was clipped by 3 bases and J by 7 bases, with 12 bases between them. The TCR originated in a man in his 60s with acute or convalescent COVID-19. Sequenced sample: peripheral blood. This rearrangement joins TRBV19 to TRBJ1-4; TRBD1 is a possible D gene (5 bases). The CDR3 protein is CASSIFRVGEKLFF. DNA for the CDR3: TGTGCCAGTAGTATTTTCAGGGTGGGTGAAAAACTGTTTTTT.